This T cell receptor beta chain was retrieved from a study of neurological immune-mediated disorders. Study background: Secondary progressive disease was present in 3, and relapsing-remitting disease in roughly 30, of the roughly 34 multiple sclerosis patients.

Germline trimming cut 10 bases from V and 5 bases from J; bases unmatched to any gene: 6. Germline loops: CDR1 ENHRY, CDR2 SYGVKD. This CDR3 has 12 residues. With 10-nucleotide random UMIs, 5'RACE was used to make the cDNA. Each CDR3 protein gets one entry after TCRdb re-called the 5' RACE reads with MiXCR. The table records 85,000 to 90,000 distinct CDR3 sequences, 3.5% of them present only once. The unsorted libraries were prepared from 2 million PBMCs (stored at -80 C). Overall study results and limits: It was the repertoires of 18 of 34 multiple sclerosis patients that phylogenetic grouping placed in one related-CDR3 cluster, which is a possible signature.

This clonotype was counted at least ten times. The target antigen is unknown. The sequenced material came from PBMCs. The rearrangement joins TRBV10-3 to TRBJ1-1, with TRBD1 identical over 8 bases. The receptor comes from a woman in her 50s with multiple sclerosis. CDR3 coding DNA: TGTGCCAACTCAGGACAGGGTACTGAAGCTTTCTTT. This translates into CANSGQGTEAFF.